One sample yielded the 9 T cell receptor beta chains listed below, sequenced in a study of T cell changes during pregnancy in multiple sclerosis. Sequencing used immunoSEQ multiplex PCR; TCRdb keeps in-frame clones, though not all of them. The sample includes under 95,000 clones, 90% to 95% seen only once; the top ten take about 0.99%. Sequenced material: peripheral blood, taken in the second trimester of pregnancy. These TCRs come from a female donor in good health, enrolled as a control in a pregnancy study.

The chain combines TRBV28 with TRBJ2-1, with D possibly being TRBD2 (6 bases). The CDR3 spans 14 residues. Germline V CDR1 and CDR2: MDHEN, SYDVKM. V shed 2 bases and J shed 4 bases, with 9 bases lying between them. CDR3 nucleotides: TGTGCCAGCAGTTTAGTCGGGGGATACAATGAGCAGTTCTTC. Its translation: CASSLVGGYNEQFF.

The chain recombines TRBV7-9 with TRBJ2-3, with D perhaps matching TRBD2 (6 bases). Germline V CDR1 and CDR2: SEHNR, FQNEAQ (reference sequence). The CDR3 has 16 amino acids. V was cut by 1 base and J by 1 base, with 12 bases left in between. The CDR3 spells CASSLVPGVGTDTQYF. CDR3 bases: TGTGCCAGCAGCTTAGTTCCGGGGGTAGGCACAGATACGCAGTATTTT.

V and J are TRBV2 and TRBJ2-1; D possibly corresponds to TRBD2 (5 bases). Germline V gene sequence: CDR1 SNHLY, CDR2 FYNNEI. The CDR3 has 13 residues. The germline V and J ends were trimmed by 6 bases and 6 bases, with 12 bases remaining between them. The CDR3 spells CASSRWAGNEQFF. CDR3 in DNA: TGTGCCAGCAGCCGATGGGCGGGCAATGAGCAGTTCTTC.

The count of this clone is one. This chain links TRBV5-1 with TRBJ2-5; 12 positions agree with TRBD2. Germline values: CDR1 SGHRS, CDR2 YFSETQ. This CDR3 is built from 16 residues. With V trimmed by 2 bases and J by 2 bases, 4 bases remained unmatched. This CDR3 reads CASSFLAGGGQETQYF. CDR3 sequence (DNA): TGCGCCAGCAGCTTTCTAGCGGGAGGGGGGCAAGAGACCCAGTACTTC. Variable domain in full (rest from reference TRBV5-1 and TRBJ2-5): KAGVTQTPRYLIKTRGQQVTLSCSPISGHRSVSWYQQTPGQGLQFLFEYFSETQRNKGNFPGRFSGRQFSNSRSEMNVSTLELGDSALYLCASSFLAGGGQETQYFGPGTRLLVL.

V usage is TRBV11-2 and J usage is TRBJ2-7, with TRBD2 as a possible D gene (6 bases). The V and J ends lost 6 bases and 2 bases respectively, with 17 bases between them. Looked up from germline, CDR1 is SGHAT and CDR2 is FQNNGV. The CDR3 has 15 amino acids. The CDR3: CASSLPAGRTYEQYF. The CDR3 region has the DNA TGTGCCAGCAGTCTCCCGGCGGGGAGGACCTACGAGCAGTACTTC.

A single count supports this clone. This sequence joins TRBV27 and TRBJ2-7; 14 bases match TRBD2. The CDR3 totals 16 residues. The J segment lost 6 bases and the V segment lost 7 bases, leaving 11 bases of the junction unmatched. The germline V gene has CDR1 MNHEY and CDR2 SMNVEV (reference sequence). This chain's CDR3 is CASTTSGRALIGEQYF. The CDR3 DNA is TGTGCCAGCACGACTAGCGGGAGGGCCCTGATTGGCGAGCAGTACTTC.

This chain uses TRBV6-5 with TRBJ1-1, with 8 bases that match TRBD1. The CDR3 runs 14 residues. The ends lost 2 bases at V and 4 bases at J; junction bases unmatched: 3. Germline lookup yields CDR1 MNHEY and CDR2 SVGAGI. CDR3 DNA sequence: TGTGCCAGCAGTTACCAGGGGGCAGGCACTGAAGCTTTCTTT. It encodes CASSYQGAGTEAFF.

To note about this clone: One end of the junction does not line up with germline, which may come from a read error. This chain links TRBV28 with TRBJ2-7; 8 bases agree with TRBD2. Per the germline V gene, CDR1 is MDHEN and CDR2 is SYDVKM. This CDR3 is built from 13 residues. The CDR3 nucleotides read TGTGCCAGCAGTTCTGGGACTAGGAGGACCCGGCCCTTC. This translates into CASSSGTRRTRPF.

This chain joins TRBV5-1 and TRBJ1-1; 8 nucleotides align to TRBD1. CDR1 is SGHRS, CDR2 YFSETQ, per germline. The ends lost 0 bases at V and 10 bases at J; junction bases unmatched: 5. The CDR3 has 13 residues. DNA for the CDR3: TGCGCCAGCAGCTTGGGAGACAGGGGAAGAGCTTTCTTT. Translation: CASSLGDRGRAFF.